This T cell receptor (beta chain) was retrieved from a study of human T cells and chemical hapten exposure. Germline CDR1 SGHRS, CDR2 YFSETQ. The CDR3 is made up of 13 amino acids. The V gene lost 1 base and the J gene lost 9 bases, with 11 bases spanning the gap. Time point meaning: patch test 2, 6 weeks after DPC sensitization. Regarding treatment: therapeutic diphenylcyclopropenone sensitization with weekly scalp DPC. Whole-study results and caveats: Clustering by CDR3 similarity yielded significantly more large clusters from expanded TCRs than controls. Counts of TCRs above 1 in 1000 frequency stayed unchanged with DPC sensitization.

TCRdb processed the RACE reads anew with MiXCR; each CDR3 protein has one entry. The sample yields about 82,000 distinct CDR3 sequences, around 9.3% seen once. With respect to this clonotype: Its specificity is not known.

This sample comprised whole blood, obtained in connection with sensitization to the hapten diphenylcyclopropenone (DPC). The receptor comes from a woman aged 45-65 years with alopecia areata. Some clones in this sample may be carry-over from other donors' samples. J is TRBJ2-1 and V is TRBV5-1, with D possibly being TRBD2 (6 bases). CDR3 DNA sequence: TGCGCCAGCAGCTTGAGCCTGCGGGGTGAGCAGTTCTTC. It specifies CASSLSLRGEQFF.